Following are 4 T cell receptor beta chains from one sample sequenced in a study of T-cell reconstitution after alpha-beta-depleted transplantation in children (dated by TCRdb to the mid-2010s). The method was PCR. These reads were obtained on an Illumina HiSeq 2500. TCR library preparation used molecular barcoding, with unique molecular identifiers applied to normalize quantification of the TCRbeta repertoire. TCRdb took the public reads, trimmed them with fastp at Q25, ran MiXCR for clone calling and kept in-frame beta chains. Every CDR3 protein is listed once, alongside the most common genes and DNA of its rows. For this sample the table gives 330,000 or so distinct CDR3 sequences, of which nearly 8% were detected only once. Approximately 9.6% of the sample is taken by the ten largest. The treatment or condition label, as the study defines it: allogeneic hematopoietic cell transplantation with graft depleted of TCRalphabeta T cells and CD19 B cells.

The antigens for these receptors are not known. Results and caveats for the whole study, not just this receptor: Over subsequent months, a decline in hyperexpanded clone frequencies was noted, and after one year, T-cell counts and TCRbeta diversity were mostly ascribed to newly produced T cells.

Sequencing was performed on peripheral blood, taken 360 days after TCRalphabeta/CD19-depleted stem cell transplant. These receptor sequences come from a female patient younger than 10 who had a stem cell transplant for Fanconi anemia, so the T cells may come from the graft donor.

This clonotype turned up a few times. The chain recombines TRBV20-1 with TRBJ2-3; 9 nucleotides align to TRBD2. This CDR3 spans 16 amino acids. Germline-derived CDR1 and CDR2 are DFQATT and SNEGSKA (reference sequence). With 0 bases clipped from V and 4 bases from J, the junction kept 8 bases outside the gene matches. The CDR3: CSARDNRGGEADTQYF. The CDR3 DNA sequence: TGCAGTGCTAGAGATAATCGCGGGGGGGAGGCAGATACGCAGTATTTT.

The rearrangement links TRBV20-1 to TRBJ1-2; 7 positions agree with TRBD1. V lost 6 bases and J lost 0; bases outside the gene matches: 10. CDR1 and CDR2 from the germline V gene are DFQATT and SNEGSKA (reference sequence). The CDR3 consists of 15 residues. CDR3 nucleotides: TGCAGTGCCAGCGGGACAGCAATACCTAACTATGGCTACACCTTC. Protein: CSASGTAIPNYGYTF.

The chain couples TRBV7-2 to TRBJ2-5; TRBD2 matches at 7 bases. Germline CDR1 SGHTA, CDR2 FQGNSA. V was clipped by 4 bases and J by 5 bases; unmatched bases: 16. CDR3 length: 17 residues. CDR3 sequence: CASSSSKIRGEYETQYF. CDR3 in DNA: TGTGCCAGCAGCTCATCTAAAATCCGGGGGGAGTATGAGACCCAGTACTTC. Together with reference TRBV7-2 and TRBJ2-5, the CDR3 gives the full variable domain: GAGVSQSPSNKVTEKGKDVELRCDPISGHTALYWYRQSLGQGLEFLIYFQGNSAPDKSGLPSDRFSAERTGGSVSTLTIQRTQQEDSAVYLCASSSSKIRGEYETQYFGPGTRLLVL.

This clonotype has a count of ten or more. CDR3 sequence: CASSLVAGSGTDTQYF. The CDR3 DNA reads as TGCGCCAGCAGCTTGGTTGCCGGGAGTGGGACAGATACGCAGTATTTT. This chain uses TRBV5-1 with TRBJ2-3; perhaps TRBD2 as D (6 bases). Germline V lookup: CDR1 SGHRS, CDR2 YFSETQ. The CDR3 has 16 residues. V shed 0 bases and J shed 3 bases, with 14 bases lying between them.